This T cell receptor (beta chain) derives from a study of blood T cells in healthy people across ages (dated by TCRdb to 2014 to 2015). Describing the broader study: Template switching captured roughly one uniquely barcoded TCR beta cDNA molecule per two T cells in model experiments. The study analyzed two additional independent replicas of 1 million unique cDNA reads from the same blood draw for two donors, one aged 18 to 29 and one aged 80 or older. Four age groups were formed from the donors: young (average roughly 15 years), middle-aged (approximately 40), aged (62) and long-lived (about 80). Using deep sequencing normalized with unique cDNA molecular identifiers, the study measured how TCR beta repertoire diversity changes with age. To avoid experimental bias, donors of different ages were distributed randomly across sequencing lanes.

This clonotype came up many times. Its specific antigen is unknown. No much larger clonotype is one base removed from it; base qualities were not supplied. Donors were under 40 systemically healthy Caucasian individuals from Russia aged roughly 6 to 100 years. Each donor gave roughly 11 milliliters of peripheral blood, drawn into EDTA-treated Vacutainer tubes. PBMCs were isolated by Ficoll-Paque density-gradient centrifugation, with at least 6.5 million obtained per sample. Total RNA was extracted from PBMCs with Trizol reagent, with at least 5.5 micrograms obtained per sample. The percentages of naive CD45RAhigh/CD27high T cells were determined by flow cytometry on a PBMC aliquot from every donor. From a lookup of the germline V gene (reference sequence), CDR1 and CDR2 are DFQATT and SNEGSKA. Including the terminal cysteine and phenylalanine, the CDR3 comprises 15 residues. The kept DNA is CDR3 alone, 45 bases in frame from the first base. V loses 0 bases at its end and J loses 5 bases; junction bases beyond the gene matches: 6.

What the study reported, not specific to this receptor: The percentage of naive T cells measured by flow cytometry correlated strongly with observed TCR beta diversity. Conclusive comparison of naive and antigen-experienced compartments was prevented by the profiling of bulk unsorted PBMCs. The CMV infection status of donors was not known, potentially confounding age-related changes in expanded clonotypes. Estimates of total diversity based on one million sequenced T cells were considered lower bounds and underestimates. As age increased, observed TCR beta diversity per million T cells dropped in a roughly linear way, and a significant reduction was already evident by age roughly 36. Compared with the aged group, the long-lived group had more naive CD4+ T cells, fewer expanded clones and increased TCR diversity, suggesting age selection.

Preparation of the library involved 5' RACE. The instrument given in TCRdb is Illumina HiSeq 2500. A second PCR of 7 to 11 cycles was run with a J-beta primer mix and a sample-barcoded 5' primer. A template-switch 5' adaptor carrying 12 random nucleotides introduced a unique molecular identifier onto each TCR beta cDNA molecule. At least 2.5 million CDR3-containing paired-end reads were obtained from each sample. All of the RNA was converted into first-strand cDNA using the Mint cDNA synthesis kit, with a TRBC-specific oligonucleotide serving as the primer. All cDNA was treated with uracil-DNA glycosylase and then went through a first 18-cycle PCR with the universal primers M1SS and BC2_uni_R. In the source study's methods: Each sample was normalized by randomly selecting 1 million high-quality reads, each carrying a distinct molecular identifier. Instead of being binned into consensus sequences, reads that shared molecular identifiers were thrown out. CDR3 identification, clonotype clustering and error correction used MiTCR with a Q25 quality threshold and the strictest error-elimination algorithm. A nonparametric unseen species model with Euler transformation was used to estimate a lower bound on total TCR beta diversity. Clones were called with MiXCR by TCRdb after fastp trimmed the public reads at Q25, and only in-frame beta chains were retained. Merged by CDR3 protein, the rows form single entries marked with the most common genes and DNA. The V and J calls shown here were made by TCRdb, not taken from the authors' results. The sample table holds about 640,000 distinct CDR3 sequences, of which approximately 59% were seen once. The top ten clones comprise 35% to 40% of the sample.

The sequence is built from TRBV20-1 and TRBJ2-3; 9 of the junction bases match TRBD2. Material for sequencing was blood. This clonotype originated in a man in his 60s in good health. CDR3 region: CSAREWAGGGDTQYF. The bases are TGCAGTGCTAGAGAGTGGGCGGGGGGGGGAGATACGCAGTATTTT.